This T cell receptor beta chain was obtained from a study of blood T cell repertoires in COVID-19. Study in general: Donors in the United States, Italy and Spain gave samples during acute or convalescent COVID-19. T cells, B-cell-depleted T cells, or PBMCs supplied cDNA or gDNA.

V lost 3 bases, J lost 1 base, and 17 bases stayed unmatched. The germline V gene encodes CDR1 SGDLS and CDR2 YYNGEE. CDR3 length: 20 residues. Authors' methods: Estimation of nucleated cell counts was performed using reference gene primer amplification. TCRdb keeps only in-frame clones here, not all; method: immunoSEQ multiplex PCR. Clonal size and the V and J genes are those of that table, whereas D and trimming came from the DNA. The sample carries 120,000 or so clones, about 92% recorded once. Sequences were obtained from peripheral blood. The V gene is TRBV9, the J gene TRBJ1-1; 11 nucleotides align to TRBD1. The TCR comes from a man aged 50 or older with active COVID-19. The CDR3 is CASSGRDRGFLSGANTEAFF. The DNA of the CDR3 is TGTGCCAGCAGCGGGCGGGACAGGGGGTTTTTGTCAGGGGCGAACACTGAAGCTTTCTTT.